The next 8 T cell receptor beta chains were all read from a single sample in a study of PD-1 blockade in classical Hodgkin lymphoma. All patients relapsed after autologous stem cell transplantation, and brentuximab vedotin exposure varied. The data were produced by immunoSEQ multiplex PCR, yet TCRdb's version contains in-frame clones alone and is incomplete. The table has roughly 24,000 clones, approximately 78% seen once; the top ten hold about 8%. The sample consisted of peripheral blood mononuclear cells (PBMCs), taken before the second cycle of nivolumab. All receptors derive from a human donor with classical Hodgkin lymphoma.

The chain uses TRBV5-1 and TRBJ1-4; 11 bases are a match to TRBD1. The CDR3 sequence is 18 residues long. With V trimmed by 2 bases and J by 2 bases, 8 bases remained unmatched. Germline values: CDR1 SGHRS, CDR2 YFSETQ. This chain's CDR3 is CASSFGQGAWHTNEKLFF. In DNA form, the CDR3 reads TGCGCCAGCAGCTTCGGACAGGGGGCTTGGCACACTAATGAAAAACTGTTTTTT.

The V gene is TRBV5-4, the J gene TRBJ1-3; 9 bases match TRBD1. Germline CDR1 is SGHNT and CDR2 is YYREEE (reference sequence). CDR3 size: 17 residues. Trimming removed 3 bases from V and 1 base from J; junction bases left unmatched: 8. Written as DNA, the CDR3 is TGTGCCAGCAGCTCGCTGGACAGGGGCTTTTCTGGAAACACCATATATTTT. The encoded protein is CASSSLDRGFSGNTIYF.

The chain joins TRBV6-1 to TRBJ2-7; the D gene is possibly TRBD2 (6 bases). Trimming took off 3 bases at V and 7 bases at J, with 13 bases between the two ends. Germline V gene sequence: CDR1 MNHNS, CDR2 SASEGT. The CDR3 totals 13 residues. The CDR3 region has the DNA TGTGCCAGCAGTGACCGGCTAGCGCGGGAGCAGTACTTC. It yields the protein CASSDRLAREQYF.

The rearrangement joins TRBV2 to TRBJ2-5, with a tentative D call TRBD1 (5 bases). The length of the CDR3 is 12 residues. The V gene lost 2 bases and the J gene lost 7 bases, with 8 bases spanning the gap. Germline V CDR1 and CDR2: SNHLY, FYNNEI. The DNA for the CDR3 is TGTGCCAGCAGTGAATCAAGGGGGACCCAGTACTTC. This gives the protein CASSESRGTQYF.

This clone has a handful of counts. The rearrangement joins TRBV7-9 to TRBJ1-3; D remains ambiguous. This CDR3 region has 15 residues. CDR1 is SEHNR, CDR2 FQNEAQ, per germline (reference sequence). Trimming removed 0 bases at V and 4 bases at J, with 10 bases between. Here the CDR3 DNA reads TGTGCCAGCAGCTTAGCCGGACTGACCGGAAACACCATATATTTT. Translating it yields CASSLAGLTGNTIYF. Combining the CDR3 with reference TRBV7-9 and TRBJ1-3 gives the whole variable domain DTGVSQNPRHKITKRGQNVTFRCDPISEHNRLYWYRQTLGQGPEFLTYFQNEAQLEKSRLLSDRFSAERPKGSFSTLEIQRTEQGDSAMYLCASSLAGLTGNTIYFGEGSWLTVV.

The rearrangement links TRBV7-9 to TRBJ1-6, with D uncertain. The CDR3 length is 17 residues. From germline, CDR1 is SEHNR and CDR2 FQNEAQ (reference sequence). V was clipped by 1 base and J by 1 base, with 11 bases between them. The DNA for the CDR3 is TGTGCCAGCAGCTTAGTTTCGATAGGGTCCTATAATTCACCCCTCCACTTT. This translates into CASSLVSIGSYNSPLHF.

The V and J genes are TRBV7-3 and TRBJ1-2; TRBD1 might be the D (5 bases). The CDR3 runs 13 residues. Trimming took off 4 bases at V and 4 bases at J, with 10 bases between the two ends. Germline loops: CDR1 SGHTA, CDR2 FQGTGA. For the CDR3, the DNA is TGTGCCAGCAGCTCGGACACACGCTATGGCTACACCTTC. Translated: CASSSDTRYGYTF.

The genes are TRBV10-3 and TRBJ1-1, with D maybe TRBD1 (5 bases). The ends were cut back, 4 bases at V and 0 bases at J, with 15 bases in the middle. The CDR3 runs 16 residues. Per germline, CDR1 ENHRY and CDR2 SYGVKD. Here the CDR3 reads CAISGGWGLMNTEAFF. As DNA, the CDR3 is TGTGCCATCAGTGGGGGATGGGGACTCATGAACACTGAAGCTTTCTTT.